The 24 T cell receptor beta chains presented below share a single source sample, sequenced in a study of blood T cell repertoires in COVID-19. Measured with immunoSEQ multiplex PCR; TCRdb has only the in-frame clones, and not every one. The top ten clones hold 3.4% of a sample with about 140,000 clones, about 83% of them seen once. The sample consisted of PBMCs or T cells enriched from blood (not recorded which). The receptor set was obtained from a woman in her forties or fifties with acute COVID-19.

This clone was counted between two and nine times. The CDR3 spells CASSEGLAGVYEQYF. CDR3 nucleotide sequence: TGTGCCAGCAGTGAGGGCCTAGCGGGAGTGTACGAGCAGTACTTC. The chain carries TRBV6-1 and TRBJ2-7; 10 bases agree with TRBD2. CDR1 and CDR2 (germline): MNHNS, SASEGT. The length of the CDR3 is 15 residues. V lost 3 bases, J lost 4 bases, and 6 bases stayed unmatched.

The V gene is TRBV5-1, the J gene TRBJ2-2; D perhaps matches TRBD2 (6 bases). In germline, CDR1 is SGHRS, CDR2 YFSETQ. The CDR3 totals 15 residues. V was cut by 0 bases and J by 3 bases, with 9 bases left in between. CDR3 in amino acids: CASSLVGSDTGELFF. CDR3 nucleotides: TGCGCCAGCAGCTTGGTCGGGAGCGACACCGGGGAGCTGTTTTTT.

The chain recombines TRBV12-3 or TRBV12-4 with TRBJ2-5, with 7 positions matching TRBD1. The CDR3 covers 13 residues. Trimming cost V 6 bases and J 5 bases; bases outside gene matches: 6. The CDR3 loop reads CASRGGVGETQYF. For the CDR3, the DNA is TGTGCCAGCAGAGGGGGCGTAGGGGAGACCCAGTACTTC.

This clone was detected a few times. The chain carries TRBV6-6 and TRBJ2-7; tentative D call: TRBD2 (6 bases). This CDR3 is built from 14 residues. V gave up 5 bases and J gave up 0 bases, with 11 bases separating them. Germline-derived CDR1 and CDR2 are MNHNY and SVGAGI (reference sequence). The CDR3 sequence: CASSKRDSSYEQYF. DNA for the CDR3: TGTGCCAGCAGTAAACGGGACTCCTCCTACGAGCAGTACTTC.

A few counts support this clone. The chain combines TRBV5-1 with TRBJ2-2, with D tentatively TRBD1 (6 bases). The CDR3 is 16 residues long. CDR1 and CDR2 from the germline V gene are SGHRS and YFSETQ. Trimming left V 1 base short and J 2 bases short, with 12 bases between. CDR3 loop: CASSLTAGANTGELFF. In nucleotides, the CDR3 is TGCGCCAGCAGCTTGACGGCAGGGGCCAACACCGGGGAGCTGTTTTTT.

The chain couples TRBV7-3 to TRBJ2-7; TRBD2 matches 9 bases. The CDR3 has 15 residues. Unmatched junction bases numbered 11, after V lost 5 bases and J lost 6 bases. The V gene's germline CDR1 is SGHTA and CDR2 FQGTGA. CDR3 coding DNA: TGTGCCAGCAGCCCTAATAGCGGGGGATACGCCGAGCAGTACTTC. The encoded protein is CASSPNSGGYAEQYF.

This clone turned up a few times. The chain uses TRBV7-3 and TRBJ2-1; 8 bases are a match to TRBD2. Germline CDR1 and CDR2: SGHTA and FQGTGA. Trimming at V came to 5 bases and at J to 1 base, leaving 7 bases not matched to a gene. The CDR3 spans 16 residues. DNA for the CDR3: TGTGCCAGCAGCCCCCGGGGGGGAGGGTCCTACAATGAGCAGTTCTTC. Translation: CASSPRGGGSYNEQFF.

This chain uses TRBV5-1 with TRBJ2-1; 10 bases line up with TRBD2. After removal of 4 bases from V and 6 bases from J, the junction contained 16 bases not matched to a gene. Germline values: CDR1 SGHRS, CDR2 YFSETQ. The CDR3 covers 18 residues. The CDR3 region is CASSPEAGGPRARNEQFF. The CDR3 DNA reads TGCGCCAGCAGCCCAGAAGCGGGAGGGCCACGGGCTCGCAATGAGCAGTTCTTC.

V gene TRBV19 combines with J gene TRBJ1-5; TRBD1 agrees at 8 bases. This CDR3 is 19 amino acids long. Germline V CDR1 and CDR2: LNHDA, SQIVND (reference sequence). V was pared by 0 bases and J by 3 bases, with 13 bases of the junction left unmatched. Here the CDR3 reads CASSIDLFRTGRNNQPQHF. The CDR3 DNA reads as TGTGCCAGTAGTATAGATCTATTTAGGACAGGGCGAAACAATCAGCCCCAGCATTTT.

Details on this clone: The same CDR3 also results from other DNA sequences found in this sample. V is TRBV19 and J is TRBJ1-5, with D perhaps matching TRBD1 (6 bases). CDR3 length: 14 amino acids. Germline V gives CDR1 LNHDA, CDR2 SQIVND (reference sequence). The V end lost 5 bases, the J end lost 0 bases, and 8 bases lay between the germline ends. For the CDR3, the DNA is TGTGCCAGTAGTTTACAGGGTAGCAATCAGCCCCAGCATTTT. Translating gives CASSLQGSNQPQHF.

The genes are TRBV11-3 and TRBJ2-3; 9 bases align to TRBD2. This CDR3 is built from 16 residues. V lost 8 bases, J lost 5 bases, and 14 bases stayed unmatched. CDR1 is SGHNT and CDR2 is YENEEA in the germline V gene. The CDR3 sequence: CASLPRGGELGDTQYF. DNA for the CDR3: TGTGCCAGCCTCCCTCGCGGGGGGGAATTGGGAGATACGCAGTATTTT.

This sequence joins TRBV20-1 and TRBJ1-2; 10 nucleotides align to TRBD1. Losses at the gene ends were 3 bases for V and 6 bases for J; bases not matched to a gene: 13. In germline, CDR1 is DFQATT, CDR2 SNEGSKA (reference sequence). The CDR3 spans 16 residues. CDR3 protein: CSASSAGTGAVDGYTF. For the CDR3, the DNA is TGCAGTGCTAGTTCCGCCGGGACAGGGGCGGTAGATGGCTACACCTTC.

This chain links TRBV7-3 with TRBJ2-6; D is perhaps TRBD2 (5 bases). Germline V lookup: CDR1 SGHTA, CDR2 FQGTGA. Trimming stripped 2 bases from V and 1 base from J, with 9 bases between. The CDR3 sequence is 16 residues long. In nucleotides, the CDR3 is TGTGCCAGCAGCTTATTTGAGGGATCTGGGGCCAACGTCCTGACTTTC. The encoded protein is CASSLFEGSGANVLTF. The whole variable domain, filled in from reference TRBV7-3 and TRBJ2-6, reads GAGVSQTPSNKVTEKGKYVELRCDPISGHTALYWYRQSLGQGPEFLIYFQGTGAADDSGLPNDRFFAVRPEGSVSTLKIQRTERGDSAVYLCASSLFEGSGANVLTFGAGSRLTVL.

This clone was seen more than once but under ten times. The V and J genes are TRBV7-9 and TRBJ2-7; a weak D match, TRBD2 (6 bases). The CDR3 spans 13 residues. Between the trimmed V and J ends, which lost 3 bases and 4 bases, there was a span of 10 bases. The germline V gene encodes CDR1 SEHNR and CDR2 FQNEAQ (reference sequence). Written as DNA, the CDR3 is TGTGCCAGCAGCTTTCTGGGGGGATACGAGCAGTACTTC. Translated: CASSFLGGYEQYF. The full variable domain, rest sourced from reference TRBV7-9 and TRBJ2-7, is DTGVSQNPRHKITKRGQNVTFRCDPISEHNRLYWYRQTLGQGPEFLTYFQNEAQLEKSRLLSDRFSAERPKGSFSTLEIQRTEQGDSAMYLCASSFLGGYEQYFGPGTRLTVT.

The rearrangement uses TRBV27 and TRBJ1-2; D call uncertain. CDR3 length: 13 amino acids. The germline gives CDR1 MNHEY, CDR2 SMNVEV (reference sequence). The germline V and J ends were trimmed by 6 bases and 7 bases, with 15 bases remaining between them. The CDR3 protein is CASSRGSEAGYTF. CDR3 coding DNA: TGTGCCAGCAGCCGCGGGTCTGAAGCTGGCTACACCTTC.

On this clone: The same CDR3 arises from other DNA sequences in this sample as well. The CDR3 reads CASSYFLAGYNEQFF. CDR3 bases: TGTGCCAGCAGTTACTTCCTAGCGGGGTACAATGAGCAGTTCTTC. This chain connects TRBV6-5 to TRBJ2-1; the match to TRBD2 covers 9 bases. Germline V gene data show CDR1 as MNHEY and CDR2 as SVGAGI. This CDR3 comprises 15 residues. V lost 1 base to trimming and J lost 4 bases; unmatched junction nucleotides: 2.

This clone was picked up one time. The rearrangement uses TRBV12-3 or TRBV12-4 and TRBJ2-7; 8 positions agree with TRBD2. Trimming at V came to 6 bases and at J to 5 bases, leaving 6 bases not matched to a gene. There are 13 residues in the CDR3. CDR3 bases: TGTGCCAGCAGCTCCGGGAGGGCCCACGAGCAGTACTTC. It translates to CASSSGRAHEQYF.

The CDR3 region has the DNA TGTGCCAGCAGCTTAGCAGGGTCGGACACTGAAGCTTTCTTT. It specifies CASSLAGSDTEAFF. The chain employs TRBV11-2 and TRBJ1-1; possible D gene TRBD1, 5 bases. Trimming removed 1 base at V and 3 bases at J, with 9 bases between. CDR1 and CDR2 (germline): SGHAT, FQNNGV. CDR3 length equals 14 residues.

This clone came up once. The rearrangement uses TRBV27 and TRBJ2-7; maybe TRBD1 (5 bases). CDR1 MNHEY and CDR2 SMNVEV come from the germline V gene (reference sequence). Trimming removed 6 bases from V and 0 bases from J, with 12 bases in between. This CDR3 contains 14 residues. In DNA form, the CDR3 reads TGTGCCAGCAGGGTGGGGCGGCTCTCCTACGAGCAGTACTTC. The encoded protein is CASRVGRLSYEQYF.

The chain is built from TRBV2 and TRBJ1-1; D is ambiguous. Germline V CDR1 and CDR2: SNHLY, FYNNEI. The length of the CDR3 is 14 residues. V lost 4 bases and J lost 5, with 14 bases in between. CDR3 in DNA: TGTGCCAGCAGTGGACGAGGAGGGCGAACTGAAGCTTTCTTT. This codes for CASSGRGGRTEAFF.

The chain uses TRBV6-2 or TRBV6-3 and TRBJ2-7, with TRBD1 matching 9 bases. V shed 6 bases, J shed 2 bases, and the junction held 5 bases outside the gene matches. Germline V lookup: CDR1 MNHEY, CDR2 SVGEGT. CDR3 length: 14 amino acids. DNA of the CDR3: TGTGCCAGCAGCTCCGGGACAGGGACCTACGAGCAGTACTTC. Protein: CASSSGTGTYEQYF.

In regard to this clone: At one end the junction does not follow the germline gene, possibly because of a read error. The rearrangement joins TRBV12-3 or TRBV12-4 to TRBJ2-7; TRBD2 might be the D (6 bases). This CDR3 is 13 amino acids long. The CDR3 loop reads CASSSPGGASENF. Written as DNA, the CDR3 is TGTGCCAGCAGTAGCCCTGGAGGGGCCAGCGAGAACTTC.

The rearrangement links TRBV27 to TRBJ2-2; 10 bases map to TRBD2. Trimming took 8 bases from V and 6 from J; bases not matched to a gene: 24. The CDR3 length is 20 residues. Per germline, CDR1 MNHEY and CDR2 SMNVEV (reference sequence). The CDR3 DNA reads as TGTGCCAGCCGAGACACAGGGCGCGACAGCGGGAGGGCCCGGGCCGGGGAGCTGTTTTTT. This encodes CASRDTGRDSGRARAGELFF.

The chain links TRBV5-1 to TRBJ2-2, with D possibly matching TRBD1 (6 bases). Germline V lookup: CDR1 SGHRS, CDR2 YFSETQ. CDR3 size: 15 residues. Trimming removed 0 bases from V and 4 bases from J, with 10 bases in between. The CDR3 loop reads CASSLDRASTGELFF. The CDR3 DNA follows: TGCGCCAGCAGCTTGGACAGGGCAAGCACCGGGGAGCTGTTTTTT.